The 6 T cell receptor beta chains reported below all come from one sample, sequenced in a study of immune heterogeneity within non-small cell lung tumors. With roughly 600 ng used per sample, the template was genomic DNA from bulk tumor. Surgical sampling yielded several biopsies per primary tumor (spaced far apart). Enrolled patients presented with newly diagnosed, previously untreated non-small cell lung cancer and underwent curative surgery. Multiplex PCR amplified TCR beta CDR3 with 32 V and 13 J primers. Each CDR3 protein is one row after TCRdb ran MiXCR on the multiplex PCR reads. The sample contains roughly 3,000 distinct CDR3 sequences, roughly 25% of which appear only once. Sequencing was done on a sample of lung tumor tissue. Receptors were obtained from a female donor with non-small cell lung cancer.

The CDR3 sequence is CAWSVRARANEQYF. CDR3 DNA: TGTGCCTGGAGTGTAAGGGCCAGGGCCAACGAGCAGTACTTC. The chain links TRBV30 to TRBJ2-7; D is perhaps TRBD1 (5 bases). Germline CDR1 reads GTSNPN; CDR2 reads SVGIG (reference sequence). The length of the CDR3 is 14 residues. Trimming took 0 bases from V and 5 from J, leaving 14 bases between them.

This clonotype was seen a few times. This rearrangement joins TRBV27 to TRBJ2-3, with TRBD2 matching 7 bases. The CDR3 sequence is 13 residues long. Losses at the gene ends were 5 bases for V and 2 bases for J; bases not matched to a gene: 1. Per the germline V gene, CDR1 is MNHEY and CDR2 is SMNVEV (reference sequence). The CDR3 loop reads CASSSGTTDTQYF. The CDR3 region has the DNA TGTGCCAGCAGTAGCGGGACCACAGATACGCAGTATTTT.

V and J are TRBV4-2 and TRBJ2-1; D might be TRBD1 (6 bases). V lost 1 base and J 6 bases, leaving 13 bases between the germline ends. Germline CDR1 LGHNA, CDR2 YNFKEQ. This CDR3 spans 15 amino acids. The DNA for the CDR3 is TGTGCCAGCAGCCAAGCGGGGTGGGGGCCCAATGAGCAGTTCTTC. It translates to CASSQAGWGPNEQFF.

As concerns this clonotype: One end of the junction fails to match germline, which may point to a read error. The genes are TRBV18 and TRBJ1-5, with 9 bases that match TRBD1. CDR1 is KGHSH, CDR2 LQKENI, per germline. The CDR3 length is 13 residues. CDR3 nucleotides: TGTGCCAGCTCAGGGGACAGGGAGGGGCCCCAGCAGTTT. Translation: CASSGDREGPQQF.

This clonotype has more than one count but fewer than ten. The V call is TRBV10-2, the J call TRBJ1-2; 9 nucleotides agree with TRBD1. This CDR3 is 14 amino acids long. V trimming: 5 bases; J trimming: 6 bases; junction bases outside the gene matches: 7. Germline CDR1 reads WSHSY; CDR2 reads SAAADI. The CDR3 DNA follows: TGCGCCAGCAGTTCGACAGGGGGAATCGATGGCTACACCTTC. Its protein is CASSSTGGIDGYTF.

The CDR3 loop reads CSASPTSLSSYNEQFF. The CDR3 DNA reads TGCAGTGCTAGCCCGACTAGCTTGAGCTCCTACAATGAGCAGTTCTTC. The gene calls are TRBV20-1 and TRBJ2-1, with 7 positions matching TRBD2. The trim removed 3 bases at V and 0 bases at J, leaving 8 bases unmatched. The V gene's germline CDR1 is DFQATT and CDR2 SNEGSKA (reference sequence). The CDR3 length is 16 residues.